The entry below describes one T cell receptor beta chain. The CDR3 totals 14 residues. V lost 1 base and J lost 5, with 12 bases in between. Per germline, CDR1 MNHEY and CDR2 SMNVEV (reference sequence). The data derive from a study of blood T cell repertoires in COVID-19. Background on the study: Italy, Spain and the United States were the sources of the convalescent and acute COVID-19 samples.

As originally analysed: It was from reference gene primer amplification that nucleated cell counts were estimated. Repertoires were generated with immunoSEQ multiplex PCR, while TCRdb's copy carries only in-frame clones and drops some. From that table come the V and J calls and clone size; the DNA was used to work out D and trimming. The sample holds 100,000 to 150,000 clones, roughly 69% seen once. This sequence was found in a woman between 65 and 79 years old with acute or convalescent COVID-19. The V call is TRBV27, the J call TRBJ2-7, with D possibly matching TRBD2 (5 bases). Sequences were obtained from peripheral blood. The CDR3 nucleotides are TGTGCCAGCAGTTTATTTCTCGGGGTCCACGAGCAGTACTTC. The encoded protein is CASSLFLGVHEQYF.